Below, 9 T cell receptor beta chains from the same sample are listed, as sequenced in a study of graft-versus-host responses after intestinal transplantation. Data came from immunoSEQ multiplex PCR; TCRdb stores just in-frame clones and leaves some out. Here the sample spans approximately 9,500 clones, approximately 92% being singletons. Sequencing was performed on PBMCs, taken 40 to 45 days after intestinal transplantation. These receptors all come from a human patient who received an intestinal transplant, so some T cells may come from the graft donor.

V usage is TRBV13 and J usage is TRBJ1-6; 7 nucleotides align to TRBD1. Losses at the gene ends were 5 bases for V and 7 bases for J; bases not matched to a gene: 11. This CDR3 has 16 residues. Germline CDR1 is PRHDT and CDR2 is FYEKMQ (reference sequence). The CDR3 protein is CASSPREGARNSPLHF. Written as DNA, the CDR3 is TGTGCCAGCAGCCCCCGTGAGGGGGCTAGGAATTCACCCCTCCACTTT.

CDR3 sequence: CASSVYPVNTEAFF. The CDR3, as DNA: TGTGCCAGCAGCGTATACCCAGTGAACACTGAAGCTTTCTTT. The chain is built from TRBV9 and TRBJ1-1; D is uncertain. The CDR3 sequence is 14 residues long. V lost 1 base, J lost 0 bases, and 7 bases lay in between. CDR1 is SGDLS and CDR2 is YYNGEE in the germline V gene.

CDR3 region: CAISESRDSPLHF. The CDR3 DNA follows: TGTGCCATCAGTGAGTCTCGGGATTCACCCCTCCACTTT. The chain has TRBV10-3 and TRBJ1-6; D call uncertain. The CDR3 loop spans 13 amino acids. The V gene's germline CDR1 is ENHRY and CDR2 SYGVKD. Trimming stripped 0 bases from V and 8 bases from J, with 5 bases between.

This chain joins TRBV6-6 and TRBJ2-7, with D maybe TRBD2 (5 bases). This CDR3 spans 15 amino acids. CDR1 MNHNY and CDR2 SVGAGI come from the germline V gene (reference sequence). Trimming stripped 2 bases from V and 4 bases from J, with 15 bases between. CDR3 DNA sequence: TGTGCCAGCAGTTACGCGGGCGGAGTTTGGTACGAGCAGTACTTC. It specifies CASSYAGGVWYEQYF.

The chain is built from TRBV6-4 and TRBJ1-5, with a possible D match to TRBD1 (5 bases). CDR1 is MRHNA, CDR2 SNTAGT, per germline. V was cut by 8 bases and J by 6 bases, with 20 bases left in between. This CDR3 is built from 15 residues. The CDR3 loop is CASSMSPGAGQPQHF. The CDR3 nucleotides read TGTGCCAGCTCTATGAGCCCCGGGGCTGGTCAGCCCCAGCATTTT.

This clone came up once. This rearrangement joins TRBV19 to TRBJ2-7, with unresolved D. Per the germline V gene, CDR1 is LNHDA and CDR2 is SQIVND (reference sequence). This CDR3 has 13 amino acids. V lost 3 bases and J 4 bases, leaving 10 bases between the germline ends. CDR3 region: CASSITVSYEQYF. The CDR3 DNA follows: TGTGCCAGTAGTATTACGGTCTCGTACGAGCAGTACTTC. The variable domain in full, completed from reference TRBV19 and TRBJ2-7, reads DGGITQSPKYLFRKEGQNVTLSCEQNLNHDAMYWYRQDPGQGLRLIYYSQIVNDFQKGDIAEGYSVSREKKESFPLTVTSAQKNPTAFYLCASSITVSYEQYFGPGTRLTVT.

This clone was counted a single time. The CDR3 coding sequence is TGTGCCAGTCGGACAGGAGCGAACACTGAAGCTTTCTTT. Its protein product is CASRTGANTEAFF. The chain carries TRBV5-4 and TRBJ1-1, with TRBD1 matching 7 bases. CDR1 is SGHNT and CDR2 is YYREEE in the germline V gene (reference sequence). CDR3 length: 13 residues. V shed 8 bases, J shed 1 base, and the junction held 5 bases outside the gene matches.

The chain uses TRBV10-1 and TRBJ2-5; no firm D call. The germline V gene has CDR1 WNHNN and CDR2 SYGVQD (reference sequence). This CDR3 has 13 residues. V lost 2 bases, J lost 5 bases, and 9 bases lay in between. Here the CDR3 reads CASSETIGETQYF. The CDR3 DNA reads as TGCGCCAGCAGTGAGACCATAGGGGAGACCCAGTACTTC.

The CDR3 nucleotides read TGTGCCAGCAGCCAGCTCGGGGGCGAGCAGTACTTC. It encodes CASSQLGGEQYF. This chain connects TRBV5-8 to TRBJ2-7, with D perhaps TRBD2 (6 bases). V lost 4 bases and J lost 6, with 11 bases in between. Germline V lookup: CDR1 SGHTS, CDR2 YDEGEE. The length of the CDR3 is 12 residues.